What follows are 8 T cell receptor beta chains derived from one specimen sequenced in a study of CD8+CD57+ T cells in acquired aplastic anemia. All sequencing subjects had displayed CD8+CD57+ cell expansion on flow cytometry. Genomic DNA, serving as template, underwent TCR beta VDJ and CDR3 profiling. TCRdb redid the calling of the reads with MiXCR, one entry per CDR3 protein. Among 150,000 to 200,000 distinct CDR3 sequences listed, less than 50% were seen once. The sequenced material came from sorted CD4+, CD8+, or CD8+CD57+ T cells (not recorded which) from PBMCs. Every receptor here comes from a human donor with aplastic anemia.

This clonotype has at least ten counts. The rearrangement joins TRBV6-1 to TRBJ1-5; a weak D match, TRBD1 (5 bases). The V end was cut by 5 bases, the J end by 5 bases, with 7 bases between. Germline lookup yields CDR1 MNHNS and CDR2 SASEGT. The CDR3 extends over 12 amino acids. CDR3 nucleotide sequence: TGTGCCAGCAGTCTACAGGATCAGCCCCAGCATTTT. Protein product: CASSLQDQPQHF.

This clonotype has a handful of counts. The CDR3 region has the DNA TGTGCCAGCCAAAAAACTAGCGGGACCTCCTACGAGCAGTACTTC. Amino acid sequence: CASQKTSGTSYEQYF. The rearrangement links TRBV27 to TRBJ2-7, with TRBD2 identical over 10 bases. Germline V lookup: CDR1 MNHEY, CDR2 SMNVEV (reference sequence). The CDR3 has 15 amino acids. J lost 0 bases, V lost 8 bases, and 7 bases had no gene match.

The chain carries TRBV25-1 and TRBJ2-7, with a weak D call TRBD1 (6 bases). V dropped 5 bases and J dropped 6 bases, with 14 bases sitting between them. The CDR3 is made up of 13 amino acids. Germline-derived CDR1 and CDR2 are MGHDK and SYGVNS. Here the CDR3 DNA reads TGTGCCAGCAGTTACGGCACAGGGATCGAGCAGTACTTC. It translates to CASSYGTGIEQYF.

The V call is TRBV7-3, the J call TRBJ2-6; 7 bases fit TRBD1. Per germline, CDR1 SGHTA and CDR2 FQGTGA. This CDR3 spans 15 amino acids. Germline trimming cut 6 bases from V and 3 bases from J; bases unmatched to any gene: 5. The CDR3 DNA follows: TGTGCCAGCAGAACTACAGGGGATGGGGCCAACGTCCTGACTTTC. Translation: CASRTTGDGANVLTF.

This clonotype occurred many times. This chain links TRBV7-3 with TRBJ2-2; D might be TRBD2 (6 bases). CDR3 size: 17 residues. The germline CDR1 and CDR2 sequences are SGHTA and FQGTGA. V was shortened by 2 bases and J by 4 bases, with 17 bases between the two germline ends. The CDR3 here is CASSLLGGALGTGELFF. CDR3 DNA sequence: TGTGCCAGCAGCTTATTAGGAGGGGCCCTAGGCACCGGGGAGCTGTTTTTT.

This clonotype was found once. This chain connects TRBV5-6 to TRBJ1-2, with D unclear. Per germline, CDR1 SGHDT and CDR2 YYEEEE. V lost 6 bases, J lost 4 bases, and 19 bases lay in between. The CDR3 spans 15 residues. DNA of the CDR3: TGTGCCAGCACCCAAACCGGACCCGCCTTCTATGGCTACACCTTC. It specifies CASTQTGPAFYGYTF. The variable domain in full, with the rest retrieved from reference TRBV5-6 and TRBJ1-2, is DAGVTQSPTHLIKTRGQQVTLRCSPKSGHDTVSWYQQALGQGPQFIFQYYEEEERQRGNFPDRFSGHQFPNYSSELNVNALLLGDSALYLCASTQTGPAFYGYTFGSGTRLTVV.

As concerns this clonotype: This may be a read error, as it is one base from a much larger clone. The chain carries TRBV5-4 and TRBJ2-3; TRBD2 matches at 10 bases. The germline V gene encodes CDR1 SGHNT and CDR2 YYREEE (reference sequence). The CDR3 sequence is 14 residues long. The CDR3 region has the DNA TGTGCCAGCAACTTGGAGCTAGCGGGAGACACGCAGTATTTT. Encoded protein: CASNLELAGDTQYF.

The V and J genes are TRBV25-1 and TRBJ2-1; D is unclear. The J call may be in error: the DNA end matches TRBJ2-7 better. Germline V gene lookup returns CDR1 MGHDK and CDR2 SYGVNS. CDR3 size: 10 residues. CDR3 sequence reads: CASSHGEQYF. CDR3 in DNA: TGTGCCAGCAGTCATGGTGAGCAGTACTTC.